The 12 T cell receptor beta chains reported below all come from one sample, sequenced in a study of human T cells and chemical hapten exposure. Using its own MiXCR run on the RACE reads, TCRdb lists one record per CDR3 protein. The sample lists around 69,000 distinct CDR3 sequences, 8.5% seen once, with approximately 3.5% in the top ten. The time point: patch test 2, 6 weeks after DPC sensitization. As for treatment: therapeutic diphenylcyclopropenone sensitization with weekly scalp DPC. Here the sequenced sample was whole blood, taken in connection with sensitization to the hapten diphenylcyclopropenone (DPC). The source is a woman between 50 and 59 years old with alopecia areata. Some clones in this sample may be carry-over from other donors' samples.

The CDR3 spells CASSLVLGELFF. In DNA form, the CDR3 reads TGTGCCAGCAGCTTGGTGCTCGGGGAGCTGTTTTTT. The rearrangement joins TRBV7-9 to TRBJ2-2; D call uncertain. V was pared by 3 bases and J by 7 bases, with 6 bases between. Germline CDR1 and CDR2: SEHNR and FQNEAQ (reference sequence). The CDR3 runs to 12 residues. The full variable domain, rest sourced from reference TRBV7-9 and TRBJ2-2, is DTGVSQNPRHKITKRGQNVTFRCDPISEHNRLYWYRQTLGQGPEFLTYFQNEAQLEKSRLLSDRFSAERPKGSFSTLEIQRTEQGDSAMYLCASSLVLGELFFGEGSRLTVL.

This clonotype was counted between two and nine times. The chain carries TRBV14 and TRBJ1-1; D is uncertain. Trimming pared 1 base from V and 10 bases from J, leaving 10 bases between. Per the germline V gene, CDR1 is SGHDN and CDR2 is FVKESK. This CDR3 contains 12 residues. CDR3: CASSQAYRGAFF. The CDR3 region has the DNA TGTGCCAGCAGCCAAGCGTACAGAGGAGCTTTCTTT.

This clonotype was found many times. This rearrangement joins TRBV27 to TRBJ1-2; D gene uncertain. V dropped 7 bases and J dropped 8 bases, with 20 bases sitting between them. Germline V gene sequence: CDR1 MNHEY, CDR2 SMNVEV (reference sequence). This CDR3 is built from 14 residues. This CDR3 is CASTTGTLTDGYTF. The DNA of the CDR3 is TGTGCCAGCACTACCGGTACCCTCACTGACGGCTACACCTTC.

This clonotype has only a few counts. The rearrangement joins TRBV5-1 to TRBJ1-3; no clear D. CDR3 length equals 14 residues. Trimming removed 0 bases from V and 3 bases from J, with 7 bases in between. CDR1 and CDR2 (germline): SGHRS, YFSETQ. For the CDR3, the DNA is TGCGCCAGCAGCTTGGCCGGGCTTGGAAACACCATATATTTT. It specifies CASSLAGLGNTIYF.

The V and J genes are TRBV12-3 or TRBV12-4 and TRBJ2-1, with D perhaps matching TRBD1 (6 bases). This CDR3 comprises 14 residues. V was shortened by 1 base and J by 9 bases, with 13 bases between the two germline ends. CDR3 loop: CASSLGMGAAEQFF. In DNA, the CDR3 is TGTGCCAGCAGTTTAGGAATGGGGGCAGCTGAGCAGTTCTTC.

The chain is built from TRBV29-1 and TRBJ2-2; the D gene is possibly TRBD1 (6 bases). Germline V gene data show CDR1 as SQVTM and CDR2 as ANQGSEA. CDR3 length equals 12 residues. V was pared by 5 bases and J by 6 bases, with 10 bases between. CDR3 coding DNA: TGCAGCGTTCTACAGGGATCCGGGGAGCTGTTTTTT. Translated: CSVLQGSGELFF.

This rearrangement joins TRBV12-3 or TRBV12-4 to TRBJ1-6; no definite D call. Trimming took 1 base from V and 13 from J, leaving 8 bases between them. The CDR3 has 12 amino acids. The CDR3 DNA follows: TGTGCCAGCAGTTTAGATCCTTCCCCCCTCCACTTT. Protein: CASSLDPSPLHF.

In this sample, this clonotype turned up a few times. This rearrangement joins TRBV5-8 to TRBJ1-2; D is possibly TRBD1 (6 bases). Germline CDR1 SGHTS, CDR2 YDEGEE. The V end was cut by 0 bases, the J end by 2 bases, with 11 bases between. This CDR3 is 15 amino acids long. The DNA of the CDR3 is TGTGCCAGCAGCTTGGATCGGGGGGCGAACTATGGCTACACCTTC. Protein sequence: CASSLDRGANYGYTF.

This chain uses TRBV5-4 with TRBJ2-3; TRBD2 matches 10 bases. This CDR3 region has 16 residues. V lost 0 bases, J lost 2 bases, and 3 bases stayed unmatched. Germline CDR1 is SGHNT and CDR2 is YYREEE (reference sequence). CDR3 region: CASSLDLAGATDTQYF. The CDR3 DNA sequence: TGTGCCAGCAGCTTGGATCTAGCGGGAGCCACAGATACGCAGTATTTT.

The chain couples TRBV4-1 to TRBJ2-7, with 7 bases lining up with TRBD2. Looked up from germline, CDR1 is MGHRA and CDR2 is YSYEKL. J was trimmed by 1 base and V by 3 bases; bases with no gene match: 6. This CDR3 is 15 amino acids long. The CDR3 loop is CASSQGERGSYEQYF. CDR3 sequence (DNA): TGCGCCAGCAGCCAGGGCGAGCGGGGTTCCTACGAGCAGTACTTC.

Concerning this clonotype itself: This may be a read error: a much more frequent sequence differs by one nucleotide. The chain joins TRBV29-1 to TRBJ2-6; D may match TRBD1 or TRBD2 (5 bases each). The CDR3 totals 14 residues. Germline V gives CDR1 SQVTM, CDR2 ANQGSEA. CDR3 region: CIVGTSSGANVLTF. CDR3 DNA sequence: TGCATCGTTGGGACCTCCTCTGGGGCCAACGTCCTGACTTTC.

This clonotype was seen a few times. V and J are TRBV7-2 and TRBJ1-6, with a weak D call TRBD1 (6 bases). V was cut by 5 bases and J by 6 bases, with 14 bases left in between. The germline CDR1 and CDR2 sequences are SGHTA and FQGNSA. The CDR3 is made up of 15 amino acids. CDR3 residues: CASSARQGTNSPLHF. In DNA form, the CDR3 reads TGTGCCAGCAGCGCCAGGCAGGGGACTAATTCACCCCTCCACTTT.